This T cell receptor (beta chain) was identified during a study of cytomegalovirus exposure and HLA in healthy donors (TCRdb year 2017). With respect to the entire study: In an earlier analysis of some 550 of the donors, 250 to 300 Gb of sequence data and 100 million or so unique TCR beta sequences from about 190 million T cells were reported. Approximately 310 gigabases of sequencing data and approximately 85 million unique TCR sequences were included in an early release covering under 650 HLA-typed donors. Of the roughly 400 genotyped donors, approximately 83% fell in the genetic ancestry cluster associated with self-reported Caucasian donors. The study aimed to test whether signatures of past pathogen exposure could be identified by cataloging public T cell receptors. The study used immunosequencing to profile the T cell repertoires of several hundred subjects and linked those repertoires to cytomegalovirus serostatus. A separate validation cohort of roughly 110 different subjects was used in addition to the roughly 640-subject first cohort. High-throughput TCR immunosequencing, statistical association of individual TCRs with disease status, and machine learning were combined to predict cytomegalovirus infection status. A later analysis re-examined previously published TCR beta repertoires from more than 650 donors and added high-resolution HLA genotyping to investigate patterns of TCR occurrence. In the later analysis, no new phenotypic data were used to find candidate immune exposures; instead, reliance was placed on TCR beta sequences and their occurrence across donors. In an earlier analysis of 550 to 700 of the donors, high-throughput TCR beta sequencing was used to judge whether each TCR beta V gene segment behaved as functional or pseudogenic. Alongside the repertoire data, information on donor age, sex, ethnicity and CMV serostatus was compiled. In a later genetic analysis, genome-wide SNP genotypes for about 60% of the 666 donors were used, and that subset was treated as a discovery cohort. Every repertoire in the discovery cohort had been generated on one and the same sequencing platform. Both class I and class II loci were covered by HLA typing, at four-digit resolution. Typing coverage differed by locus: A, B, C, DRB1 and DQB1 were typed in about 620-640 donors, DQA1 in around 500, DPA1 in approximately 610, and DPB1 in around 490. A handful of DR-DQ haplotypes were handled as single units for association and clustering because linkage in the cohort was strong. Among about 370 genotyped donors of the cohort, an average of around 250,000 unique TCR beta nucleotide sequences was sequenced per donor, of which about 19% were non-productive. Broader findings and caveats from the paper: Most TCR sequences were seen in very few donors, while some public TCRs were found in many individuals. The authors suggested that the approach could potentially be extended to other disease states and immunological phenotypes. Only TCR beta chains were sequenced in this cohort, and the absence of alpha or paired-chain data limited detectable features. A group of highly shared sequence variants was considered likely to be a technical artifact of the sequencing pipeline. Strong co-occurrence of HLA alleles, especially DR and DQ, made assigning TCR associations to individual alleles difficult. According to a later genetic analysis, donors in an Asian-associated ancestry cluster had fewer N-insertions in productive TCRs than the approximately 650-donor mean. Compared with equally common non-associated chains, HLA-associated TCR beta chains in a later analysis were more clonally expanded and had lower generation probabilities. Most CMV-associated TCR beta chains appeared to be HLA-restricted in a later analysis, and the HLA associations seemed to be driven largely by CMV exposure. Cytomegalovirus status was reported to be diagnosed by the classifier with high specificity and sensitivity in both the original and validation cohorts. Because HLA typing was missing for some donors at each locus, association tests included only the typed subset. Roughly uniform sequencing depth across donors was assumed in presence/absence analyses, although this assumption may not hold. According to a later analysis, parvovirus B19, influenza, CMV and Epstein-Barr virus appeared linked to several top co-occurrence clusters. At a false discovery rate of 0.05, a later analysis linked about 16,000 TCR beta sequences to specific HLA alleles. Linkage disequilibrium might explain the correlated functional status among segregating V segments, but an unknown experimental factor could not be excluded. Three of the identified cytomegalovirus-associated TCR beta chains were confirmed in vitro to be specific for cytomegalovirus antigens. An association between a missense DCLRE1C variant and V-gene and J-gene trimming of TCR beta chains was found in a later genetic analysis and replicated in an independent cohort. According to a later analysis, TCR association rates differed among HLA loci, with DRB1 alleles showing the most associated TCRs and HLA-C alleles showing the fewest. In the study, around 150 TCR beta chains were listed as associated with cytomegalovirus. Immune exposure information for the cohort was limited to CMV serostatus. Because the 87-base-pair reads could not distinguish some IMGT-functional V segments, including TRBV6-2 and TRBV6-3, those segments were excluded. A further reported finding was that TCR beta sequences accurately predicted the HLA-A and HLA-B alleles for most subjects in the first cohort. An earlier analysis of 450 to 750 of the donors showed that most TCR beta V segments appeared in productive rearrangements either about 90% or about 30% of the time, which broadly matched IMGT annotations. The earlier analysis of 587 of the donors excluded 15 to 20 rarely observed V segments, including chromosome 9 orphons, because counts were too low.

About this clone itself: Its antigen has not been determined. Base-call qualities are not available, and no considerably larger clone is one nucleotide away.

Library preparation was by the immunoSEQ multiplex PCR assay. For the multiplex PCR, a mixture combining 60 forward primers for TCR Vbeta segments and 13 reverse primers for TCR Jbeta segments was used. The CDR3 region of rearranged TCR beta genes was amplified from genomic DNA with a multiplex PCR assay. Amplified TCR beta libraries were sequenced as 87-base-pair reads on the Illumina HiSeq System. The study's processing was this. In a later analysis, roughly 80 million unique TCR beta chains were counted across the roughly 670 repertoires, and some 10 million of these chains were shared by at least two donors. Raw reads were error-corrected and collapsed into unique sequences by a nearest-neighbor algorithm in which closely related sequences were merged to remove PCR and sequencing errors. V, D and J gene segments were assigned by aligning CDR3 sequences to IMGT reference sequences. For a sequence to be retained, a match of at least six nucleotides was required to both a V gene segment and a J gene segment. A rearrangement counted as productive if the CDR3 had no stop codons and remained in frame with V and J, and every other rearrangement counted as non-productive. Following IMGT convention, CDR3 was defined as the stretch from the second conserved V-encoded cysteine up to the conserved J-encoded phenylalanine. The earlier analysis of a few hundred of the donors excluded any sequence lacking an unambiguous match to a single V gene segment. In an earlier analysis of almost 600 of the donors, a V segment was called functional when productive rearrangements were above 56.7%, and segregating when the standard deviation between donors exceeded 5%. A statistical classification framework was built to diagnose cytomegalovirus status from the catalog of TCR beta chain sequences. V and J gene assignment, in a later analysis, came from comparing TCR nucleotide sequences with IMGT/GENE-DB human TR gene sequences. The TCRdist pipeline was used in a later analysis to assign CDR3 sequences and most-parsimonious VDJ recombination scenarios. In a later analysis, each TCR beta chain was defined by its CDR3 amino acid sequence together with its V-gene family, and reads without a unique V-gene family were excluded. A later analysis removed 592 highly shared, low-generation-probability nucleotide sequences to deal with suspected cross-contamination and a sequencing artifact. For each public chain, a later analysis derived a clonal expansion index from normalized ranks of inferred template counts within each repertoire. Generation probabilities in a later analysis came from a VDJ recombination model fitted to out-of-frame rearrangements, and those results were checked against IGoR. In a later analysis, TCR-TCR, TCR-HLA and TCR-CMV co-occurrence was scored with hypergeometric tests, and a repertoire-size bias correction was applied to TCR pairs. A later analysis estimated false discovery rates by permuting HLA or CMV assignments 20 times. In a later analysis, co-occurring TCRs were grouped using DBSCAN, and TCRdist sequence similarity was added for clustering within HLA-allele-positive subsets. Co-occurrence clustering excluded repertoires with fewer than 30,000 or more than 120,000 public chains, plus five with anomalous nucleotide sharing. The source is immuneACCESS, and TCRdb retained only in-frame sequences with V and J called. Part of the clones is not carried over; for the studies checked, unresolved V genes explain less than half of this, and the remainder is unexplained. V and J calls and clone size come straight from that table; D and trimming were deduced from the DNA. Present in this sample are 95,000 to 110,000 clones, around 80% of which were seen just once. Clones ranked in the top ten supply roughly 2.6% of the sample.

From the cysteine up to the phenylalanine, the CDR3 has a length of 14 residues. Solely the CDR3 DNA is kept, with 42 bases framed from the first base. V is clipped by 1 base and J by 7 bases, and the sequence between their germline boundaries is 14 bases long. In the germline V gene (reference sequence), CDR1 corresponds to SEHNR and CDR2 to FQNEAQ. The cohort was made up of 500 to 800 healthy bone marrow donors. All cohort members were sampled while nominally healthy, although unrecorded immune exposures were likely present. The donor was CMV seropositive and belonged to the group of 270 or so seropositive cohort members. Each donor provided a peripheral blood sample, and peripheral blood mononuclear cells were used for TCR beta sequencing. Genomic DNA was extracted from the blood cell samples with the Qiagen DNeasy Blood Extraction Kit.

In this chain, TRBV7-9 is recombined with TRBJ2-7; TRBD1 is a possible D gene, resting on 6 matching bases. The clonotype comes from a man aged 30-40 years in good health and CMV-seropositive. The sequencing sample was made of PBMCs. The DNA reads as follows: TGTGCCAGCAGCTTAGTTACAGGGAAACCTGAGCAGTACTTC. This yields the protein CASSLVTGKPEQYF.